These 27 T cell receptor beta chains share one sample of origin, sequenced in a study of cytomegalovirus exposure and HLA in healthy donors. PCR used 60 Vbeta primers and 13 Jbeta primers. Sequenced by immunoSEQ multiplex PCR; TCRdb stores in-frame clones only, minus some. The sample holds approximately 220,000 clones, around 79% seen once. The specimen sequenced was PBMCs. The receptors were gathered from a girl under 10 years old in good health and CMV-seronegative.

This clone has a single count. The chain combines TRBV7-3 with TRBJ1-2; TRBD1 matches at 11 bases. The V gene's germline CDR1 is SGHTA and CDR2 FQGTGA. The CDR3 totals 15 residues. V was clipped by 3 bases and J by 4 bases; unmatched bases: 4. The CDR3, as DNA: TGTGCCAGCAGCTTCACCGGGACAGGGGGCTATGGCTACACCTTC. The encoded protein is CASSFTGTGGYGYTF.

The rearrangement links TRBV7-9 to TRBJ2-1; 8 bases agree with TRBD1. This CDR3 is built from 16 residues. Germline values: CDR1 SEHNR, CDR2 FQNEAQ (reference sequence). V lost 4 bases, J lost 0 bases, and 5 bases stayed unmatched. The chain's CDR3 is CASSSRQGSSYNEQFF. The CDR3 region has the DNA TGTGCCAGCAGCTCGCGACAGGGGAGCTCCTACAATGAGCAGTTCTTC. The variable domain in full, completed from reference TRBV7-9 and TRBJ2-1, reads DTGVSQNPRHKITKRGQNVTFRCDPISEHNRLYWYRQTLGQGPEFLTYFQNEAQLEKSRLLSDRFSAERPKGSFSTLEIQRTEQGDSAMYLCASSSRQGSSYNEQFFGPGTRLTVL.

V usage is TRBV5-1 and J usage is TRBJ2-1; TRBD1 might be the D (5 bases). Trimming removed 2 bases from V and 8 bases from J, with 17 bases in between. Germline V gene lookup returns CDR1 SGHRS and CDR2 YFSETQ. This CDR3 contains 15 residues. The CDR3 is CASSFDTPLRDEQFF. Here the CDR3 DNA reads TGCGCCAGCAGCTTTGATACCCCCCTCAGGGATGAGCAGTTCTTC.

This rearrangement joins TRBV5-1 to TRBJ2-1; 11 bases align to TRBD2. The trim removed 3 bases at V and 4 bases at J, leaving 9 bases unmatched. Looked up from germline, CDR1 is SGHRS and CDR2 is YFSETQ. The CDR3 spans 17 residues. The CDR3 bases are TGCGCCAGCAGCTCAGGAACTCTAGCGGGGGGTTACAATGAGCAGTTCTTC. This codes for CASSSGTLAGGYNEQFF.

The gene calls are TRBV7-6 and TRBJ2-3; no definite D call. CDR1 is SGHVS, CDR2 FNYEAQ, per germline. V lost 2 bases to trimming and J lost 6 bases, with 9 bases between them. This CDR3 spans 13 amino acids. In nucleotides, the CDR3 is TGTGCCAGCAGCTTATCTAGTCTGGATACGCAGTATTTT. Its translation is CASSLSSLDTQYF.

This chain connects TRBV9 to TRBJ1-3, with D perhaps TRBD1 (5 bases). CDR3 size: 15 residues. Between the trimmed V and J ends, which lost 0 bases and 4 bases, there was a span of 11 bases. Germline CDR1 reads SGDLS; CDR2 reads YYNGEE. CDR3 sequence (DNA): TGTGCCAGCAGCGTAGATGCGGGGCTCGGAAACACCATATATTTT. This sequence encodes CASSVDAGLGNTIYF.

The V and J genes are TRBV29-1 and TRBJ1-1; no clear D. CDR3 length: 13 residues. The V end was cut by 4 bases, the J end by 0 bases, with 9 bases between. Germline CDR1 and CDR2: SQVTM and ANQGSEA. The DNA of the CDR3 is TGCAGCGTTGTGAGGCTAATGAACACTGAAGCTTTCTTT. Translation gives CSVVRLMNTEAFF.

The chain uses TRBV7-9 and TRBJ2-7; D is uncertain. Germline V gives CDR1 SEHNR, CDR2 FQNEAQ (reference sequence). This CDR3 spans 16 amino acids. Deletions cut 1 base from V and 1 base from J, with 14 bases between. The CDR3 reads CASSLVSLGASYEQYF. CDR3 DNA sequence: TGTGCCAGCAGCTTAGTATCATTGGGCGCATCCTACGAGCAGTACTTC.

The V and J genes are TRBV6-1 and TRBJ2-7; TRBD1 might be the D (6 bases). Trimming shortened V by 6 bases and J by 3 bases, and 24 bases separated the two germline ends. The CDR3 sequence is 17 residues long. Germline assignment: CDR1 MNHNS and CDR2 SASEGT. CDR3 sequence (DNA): TGTGCCAGCAGCGAATTTACAGGGAAAGGAGTGGTCTACGAGCAGTACTTC. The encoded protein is CASSEFTGKGVVYEQYF.

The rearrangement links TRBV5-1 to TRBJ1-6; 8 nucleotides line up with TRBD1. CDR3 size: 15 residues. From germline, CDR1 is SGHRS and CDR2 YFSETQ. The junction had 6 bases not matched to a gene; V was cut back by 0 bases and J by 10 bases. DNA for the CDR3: TGCGCCAGCAGCTTGGGGACAGGGCAGGGATCACCCCTCCACTTT. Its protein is CASSLGTGQGSPLHF.

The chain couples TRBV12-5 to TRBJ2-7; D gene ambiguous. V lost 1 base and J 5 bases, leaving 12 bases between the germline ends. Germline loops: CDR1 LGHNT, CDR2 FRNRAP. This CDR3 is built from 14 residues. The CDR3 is CASGLGRAADEQYF. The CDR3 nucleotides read TGTGCTAGTGGTTTGGGCCGCGCGGCAGACGAGCAGTACTTC.

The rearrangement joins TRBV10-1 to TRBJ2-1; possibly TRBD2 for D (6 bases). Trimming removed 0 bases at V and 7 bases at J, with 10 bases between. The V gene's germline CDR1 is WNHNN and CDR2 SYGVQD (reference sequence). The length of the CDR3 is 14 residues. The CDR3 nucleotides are TGCGCCAGCAGTGAGTCGGGGACTTGGAATGAGCAGTTCTTC. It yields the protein CASSESGTWNEQFF.

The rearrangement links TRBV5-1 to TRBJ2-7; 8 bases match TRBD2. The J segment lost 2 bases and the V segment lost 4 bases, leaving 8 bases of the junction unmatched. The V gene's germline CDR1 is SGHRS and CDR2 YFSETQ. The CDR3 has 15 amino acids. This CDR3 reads CASSPFREGPYEQYF. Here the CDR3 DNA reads TGCGCCAGCAGCCCCTTTCGGGAGGGTCCCTACGAGCAGTACTTC.

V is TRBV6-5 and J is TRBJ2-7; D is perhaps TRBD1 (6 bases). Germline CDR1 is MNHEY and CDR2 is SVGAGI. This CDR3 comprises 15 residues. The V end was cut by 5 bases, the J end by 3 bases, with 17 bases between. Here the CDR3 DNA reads TGTGCCAGCAGTCGGACAGCCACGAGGGACTACGAGCAGTACTTC. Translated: CASSRTATRDYEQYF.

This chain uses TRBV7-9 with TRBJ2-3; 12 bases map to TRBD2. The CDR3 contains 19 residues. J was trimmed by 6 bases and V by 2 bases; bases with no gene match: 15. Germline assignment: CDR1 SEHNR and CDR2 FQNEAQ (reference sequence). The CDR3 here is CASSLLVWASGRASDTQYF. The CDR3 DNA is TGTGCCAGCAGCTTATTGGTTTGGGCTAGCGGGAGGGCCAGTGATACGCAGTATTTT.

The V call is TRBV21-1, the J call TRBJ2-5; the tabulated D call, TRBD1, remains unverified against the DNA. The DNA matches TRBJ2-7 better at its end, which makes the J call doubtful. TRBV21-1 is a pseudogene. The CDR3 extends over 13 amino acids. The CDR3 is CAIQWGFSYEQYF. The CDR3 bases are TGTGCCATCCAGTGGGGCTTCTCCTACGAGCAGTACTTC.

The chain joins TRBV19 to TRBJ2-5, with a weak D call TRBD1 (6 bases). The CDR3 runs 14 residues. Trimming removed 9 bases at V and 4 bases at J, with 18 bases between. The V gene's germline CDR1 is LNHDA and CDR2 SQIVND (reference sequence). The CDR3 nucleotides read TGTGCCAGCAAGTTGACAGGCGGCCCAGAGACCCAGTACTTC. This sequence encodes CASKLTGGPETQYF.

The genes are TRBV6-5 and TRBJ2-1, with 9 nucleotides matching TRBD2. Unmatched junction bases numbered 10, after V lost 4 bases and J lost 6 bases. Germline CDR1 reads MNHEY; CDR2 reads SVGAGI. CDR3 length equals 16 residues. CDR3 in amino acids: CASSFPAAGGPNEQFF. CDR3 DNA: TGTGCCAGCAGTTTTCCCGCAGCGGGAGGCCCCAATGAGCAGTTCTTC.

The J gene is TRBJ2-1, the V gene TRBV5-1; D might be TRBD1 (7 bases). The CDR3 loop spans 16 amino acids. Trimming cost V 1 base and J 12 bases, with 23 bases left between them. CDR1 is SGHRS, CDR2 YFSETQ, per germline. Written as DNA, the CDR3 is TGCGCCAGCAGCTTGAATATCGGACAGGCGCGGGGTGGGCAGTTCTTC. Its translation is CASSLNIGQARGGQFF.

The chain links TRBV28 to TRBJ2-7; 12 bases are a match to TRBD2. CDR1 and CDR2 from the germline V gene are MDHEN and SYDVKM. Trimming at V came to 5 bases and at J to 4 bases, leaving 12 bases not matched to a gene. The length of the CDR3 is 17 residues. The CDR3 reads CASSPVTSGRLGYEQYF. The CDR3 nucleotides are TGTGCCAGCAGTCCCGTTACTAGCGGGAGGCTTGGGTACGAGCAGTACTTC. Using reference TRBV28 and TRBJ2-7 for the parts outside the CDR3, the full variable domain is DVKVTQSSRYLVKRTGEKVFLECVQDMDHENMFWYRQDPGLGLRLIYFSYDVKMKEKGDIPEGYSVSREKKERFSLILESASTNQTSMYLCASSPVTSGRLGYEQYFGPGTRLTVT.

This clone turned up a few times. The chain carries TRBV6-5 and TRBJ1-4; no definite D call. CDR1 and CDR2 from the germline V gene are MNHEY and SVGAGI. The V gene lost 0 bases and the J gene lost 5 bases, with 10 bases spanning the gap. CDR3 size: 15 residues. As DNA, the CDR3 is TGTGCCAGCAGTTACTCGAACATGAGGAATGAAAAACTGTTTTTT. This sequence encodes CASSYSNMRNEKLFF.

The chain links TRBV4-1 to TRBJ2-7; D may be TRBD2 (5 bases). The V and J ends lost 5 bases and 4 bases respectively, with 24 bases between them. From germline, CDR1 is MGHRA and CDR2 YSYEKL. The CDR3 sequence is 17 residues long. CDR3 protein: CASSKAPGLPYDYEQYF. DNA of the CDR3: TGCGCCAGCAGCAAGGCCCCCGGACTCCCCTACGATTACGAGCAGTACTTC.

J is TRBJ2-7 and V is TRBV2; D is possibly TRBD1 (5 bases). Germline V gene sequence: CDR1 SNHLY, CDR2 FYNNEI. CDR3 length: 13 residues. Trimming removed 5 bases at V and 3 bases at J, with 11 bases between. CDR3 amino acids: CASSSQGNYEQYF. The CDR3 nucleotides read TGTGCCAGCAGTTCTCAGGGTAACTACGAGCAGTACTTC.

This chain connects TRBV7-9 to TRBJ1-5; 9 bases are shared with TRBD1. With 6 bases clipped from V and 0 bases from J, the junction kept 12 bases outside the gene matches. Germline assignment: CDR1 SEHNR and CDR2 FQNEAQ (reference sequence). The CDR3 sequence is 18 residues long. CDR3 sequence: CASSLSATGGYSNQPQHF. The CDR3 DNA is TGTGCCAGCAGTCTTAGCGCTACAGGGGGCTATAGCAATCAGCCCCAGCATTTT.

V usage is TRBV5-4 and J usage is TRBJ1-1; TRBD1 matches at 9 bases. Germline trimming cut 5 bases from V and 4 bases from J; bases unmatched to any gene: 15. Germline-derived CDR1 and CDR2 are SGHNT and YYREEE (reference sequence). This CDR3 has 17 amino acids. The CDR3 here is CASRSGTGQSLLTEAFF. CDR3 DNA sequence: TGTGCCAGCAGATCCGGGACAGGGCAATCTCTTCTCACTGAAGCTTTCTTT.

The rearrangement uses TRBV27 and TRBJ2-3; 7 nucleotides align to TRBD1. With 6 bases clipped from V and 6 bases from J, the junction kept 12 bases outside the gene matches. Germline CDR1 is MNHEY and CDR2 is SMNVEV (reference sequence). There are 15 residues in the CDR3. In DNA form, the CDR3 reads TGTGCCAGCAGGAACGGACAGGTATTCGCGGATACGCAGTATTTT. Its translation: CASRNGQVFADTQYF.

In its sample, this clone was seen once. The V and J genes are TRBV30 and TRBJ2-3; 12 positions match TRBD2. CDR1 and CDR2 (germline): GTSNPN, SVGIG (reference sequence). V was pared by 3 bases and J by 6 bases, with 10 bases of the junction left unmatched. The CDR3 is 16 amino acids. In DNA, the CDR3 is TGTGCCTGGAGCGGTCTAGCGGGAGGGCTTAGCGATACGCAGTATTTT. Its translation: CAWSGLAGGLSDTQYF.